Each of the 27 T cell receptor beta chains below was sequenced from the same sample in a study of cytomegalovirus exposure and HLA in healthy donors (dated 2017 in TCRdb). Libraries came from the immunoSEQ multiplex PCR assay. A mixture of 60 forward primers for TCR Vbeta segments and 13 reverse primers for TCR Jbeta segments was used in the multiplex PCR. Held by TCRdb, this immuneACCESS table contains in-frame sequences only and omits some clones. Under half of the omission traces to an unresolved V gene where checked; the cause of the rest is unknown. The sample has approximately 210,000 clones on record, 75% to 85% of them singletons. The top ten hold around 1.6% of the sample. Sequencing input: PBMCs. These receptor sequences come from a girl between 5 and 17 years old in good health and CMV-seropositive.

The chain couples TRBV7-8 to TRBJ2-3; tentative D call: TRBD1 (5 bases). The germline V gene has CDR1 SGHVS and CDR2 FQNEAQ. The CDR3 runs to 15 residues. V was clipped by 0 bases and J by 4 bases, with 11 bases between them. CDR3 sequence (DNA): TGTGCCAGCAGCTTAGCGATTGTCAGGGCAGATACGCAGTATTTT. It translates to CASSLAIVRADTQYF.

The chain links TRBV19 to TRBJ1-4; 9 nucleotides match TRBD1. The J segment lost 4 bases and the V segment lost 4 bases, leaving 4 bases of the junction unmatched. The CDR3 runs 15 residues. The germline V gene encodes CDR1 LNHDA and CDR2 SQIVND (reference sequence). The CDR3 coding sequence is TGTGCCAGTAGTACAGGACAGGGGTTTAATGAAAAACTGTTTTTT. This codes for CASSTGQGFNEKLFF.

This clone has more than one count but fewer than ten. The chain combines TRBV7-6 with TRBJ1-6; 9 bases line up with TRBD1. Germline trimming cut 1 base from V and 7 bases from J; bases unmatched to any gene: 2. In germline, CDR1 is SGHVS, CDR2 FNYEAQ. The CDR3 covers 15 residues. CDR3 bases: TGTGCCAGCAGCTTAGGGGACAGGGTAAATTCACCCCTCCACTTT. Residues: CASSLGDRVNSPLHF. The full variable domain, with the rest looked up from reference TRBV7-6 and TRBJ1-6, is GAGVSQSPRYKVTKRGQDVALRCDPISGHVSLYWYRQALGQGPEFLTYFNYEAQQDKSGLPNDRFSAERPEGSISTLTIQRTEQRDSAMYRCASSLGDRVNSPLHFGNGTRLTVT.

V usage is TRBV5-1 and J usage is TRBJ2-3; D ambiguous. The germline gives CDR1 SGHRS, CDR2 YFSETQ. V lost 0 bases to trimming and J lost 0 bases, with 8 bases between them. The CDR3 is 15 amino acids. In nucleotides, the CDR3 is TGCGCCAGCAGCTTGGTCCTAGGAAGCACAGATACGCAGTATTTT. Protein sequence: CASSLVLGSTDTQYF.

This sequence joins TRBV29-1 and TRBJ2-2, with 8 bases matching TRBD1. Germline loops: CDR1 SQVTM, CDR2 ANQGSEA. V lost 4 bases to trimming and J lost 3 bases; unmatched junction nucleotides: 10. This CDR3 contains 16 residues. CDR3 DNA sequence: TGCAGCGTTGGGGGACAGGCCTTGAAGGACACCGGGGAGCTGTTTTTT. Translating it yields CSVGGQALKDTGELFF.

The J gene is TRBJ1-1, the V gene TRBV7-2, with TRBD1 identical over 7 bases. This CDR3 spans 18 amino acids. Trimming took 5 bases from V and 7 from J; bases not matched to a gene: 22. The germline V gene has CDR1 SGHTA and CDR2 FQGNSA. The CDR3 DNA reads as TGTGCCAGCAGCCGTCGCGGCGGGGCAGGGGGTGTAAAGGGTGAAGCTTTCTTT. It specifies CASSRRGGAGGVKGEAFF.

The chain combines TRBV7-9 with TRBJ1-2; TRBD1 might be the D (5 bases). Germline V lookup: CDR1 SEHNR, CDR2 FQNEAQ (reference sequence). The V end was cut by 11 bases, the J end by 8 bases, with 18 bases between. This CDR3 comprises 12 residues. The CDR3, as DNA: TGTGCCGGGGAGGACATGTCGGAAGGCTACACCTTC. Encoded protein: CAGEDMSEGYTF.

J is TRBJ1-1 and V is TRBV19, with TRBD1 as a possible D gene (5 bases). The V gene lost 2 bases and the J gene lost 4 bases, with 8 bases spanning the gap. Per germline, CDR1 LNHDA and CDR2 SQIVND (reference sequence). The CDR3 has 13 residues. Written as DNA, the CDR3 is TGTGCCAGTAGTATACAGGGTAGCACTGAAGCTTTCTTT. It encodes CASSIQGSTEAFF. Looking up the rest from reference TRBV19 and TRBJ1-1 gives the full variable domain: DGGITQSPKYLFRKEGQNVTLSCEQNLNHDAMYWYRQDPGQGLRLIYYSQIVNDFQKGDIAEGYSVSREKKESFPLTVTSAQKNPTAFYLCASSIQGSTEAFFGQGTRLTVV.

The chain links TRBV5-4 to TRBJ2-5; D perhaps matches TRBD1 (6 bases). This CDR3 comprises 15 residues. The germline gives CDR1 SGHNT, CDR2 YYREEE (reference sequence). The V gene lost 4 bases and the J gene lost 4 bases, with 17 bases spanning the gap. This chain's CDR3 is CASSLTGSSTETQYF. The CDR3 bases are TGTGCCAGCAGCCTGACAGGCTCGAGTACAGAGACCCAGTACTTC.

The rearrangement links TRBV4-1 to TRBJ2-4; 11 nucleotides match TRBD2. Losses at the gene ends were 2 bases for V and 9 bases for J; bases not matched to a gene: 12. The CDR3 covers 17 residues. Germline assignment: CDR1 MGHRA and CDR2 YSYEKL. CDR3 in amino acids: CASSQQVLAGGLGIQYF. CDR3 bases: TGCGCCAGCAGCCAACAAGTTTTAGCGGGGGGGCTAGGCATTCAGTACTTC.

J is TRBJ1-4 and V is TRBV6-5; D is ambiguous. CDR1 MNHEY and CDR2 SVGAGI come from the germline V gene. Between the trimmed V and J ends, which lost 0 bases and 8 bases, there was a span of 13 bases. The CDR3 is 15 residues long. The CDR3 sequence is CASSYSEQLNEKLFF. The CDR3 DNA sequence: TGTGCCAGCAGTTACTCGGAGCAGCTGAACGAAAAACTGTTTTTT.

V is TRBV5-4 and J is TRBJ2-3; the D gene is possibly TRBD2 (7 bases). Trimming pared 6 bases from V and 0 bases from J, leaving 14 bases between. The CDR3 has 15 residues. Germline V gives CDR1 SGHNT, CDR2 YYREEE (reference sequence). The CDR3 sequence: CASKGGARSTDTQYF. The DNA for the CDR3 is TGTGCCAGCAAAGGGGGGGCTCGGAGCACAGATACGCAGTATTTT.

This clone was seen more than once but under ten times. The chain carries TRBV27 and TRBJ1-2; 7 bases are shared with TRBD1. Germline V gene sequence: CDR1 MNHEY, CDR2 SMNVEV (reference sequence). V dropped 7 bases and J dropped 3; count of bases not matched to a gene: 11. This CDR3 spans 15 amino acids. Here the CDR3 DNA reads TGTGCCAGCACCCCCACCAGGGGGTCTGACTATGGCTACACCTTC. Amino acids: CASTPTRGSDYGYTF.

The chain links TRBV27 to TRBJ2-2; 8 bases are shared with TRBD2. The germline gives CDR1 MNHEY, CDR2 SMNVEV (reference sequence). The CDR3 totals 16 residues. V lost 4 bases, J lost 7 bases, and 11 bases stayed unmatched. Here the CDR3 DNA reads TGTGCCAGCAGTTACACCCGTTTCGGGGGGGTCGGGGAGCTGTTTTTT. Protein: CASSYTRFGGVGELFF.

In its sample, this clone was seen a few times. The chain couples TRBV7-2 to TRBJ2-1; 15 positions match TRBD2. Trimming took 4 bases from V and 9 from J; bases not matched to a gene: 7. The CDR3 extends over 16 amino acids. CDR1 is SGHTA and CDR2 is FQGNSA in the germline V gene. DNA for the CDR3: TGTGCCAGCAGCTCCCGGACTAGCGGGGGGGTAGGTGAGCAGTTCTTC. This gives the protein CASSSRTSGGVGEQFF.

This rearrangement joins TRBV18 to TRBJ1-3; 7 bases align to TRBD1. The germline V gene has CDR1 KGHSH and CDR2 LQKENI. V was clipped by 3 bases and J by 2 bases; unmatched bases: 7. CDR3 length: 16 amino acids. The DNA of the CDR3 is TGTGCCAGCTCACCTTTACAGGGGTATACTGGAAACACCATATATTTT. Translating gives CASSPLQGYTGNTIYF.

CDR3 sequence: CASNTGTGDGYTF. In DNA form, the CDR3 reads TGCGCCAGCAACACAGGGACAGGGGATGGCTACACCTTC. V gene TRBV5-1 combines with J gene TRBJ1-2, with 10 bases fitting TRBD1. V was clipped by 6 bases and J by 6 bases; unmatched bases: 5. Germline lookup yields CDR1 SGHRS and CDR2 YFSETQ. The CDR3 has 13 residues.

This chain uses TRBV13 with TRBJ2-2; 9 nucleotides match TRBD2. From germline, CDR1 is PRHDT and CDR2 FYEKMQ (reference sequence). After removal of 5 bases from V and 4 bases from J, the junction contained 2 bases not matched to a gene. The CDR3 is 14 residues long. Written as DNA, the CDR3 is TGTGCCAGCAGCGGAGCGGGGGGCACCGGGGAGCTGTTTTTT. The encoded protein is CASSGAGGTGELFF.

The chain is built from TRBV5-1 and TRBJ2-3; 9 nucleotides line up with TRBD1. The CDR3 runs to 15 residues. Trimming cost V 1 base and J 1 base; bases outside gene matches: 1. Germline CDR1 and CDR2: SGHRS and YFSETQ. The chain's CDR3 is CASSLWDRGTDTQYF. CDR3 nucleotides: TGCGCCAGCAGCTTGTGGGACAGGGGCACAGATACGCAGTATTTT.

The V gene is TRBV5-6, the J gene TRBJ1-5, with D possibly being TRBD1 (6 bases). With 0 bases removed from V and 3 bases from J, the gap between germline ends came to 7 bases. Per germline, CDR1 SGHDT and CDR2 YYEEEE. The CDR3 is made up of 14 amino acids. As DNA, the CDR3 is TGTGCCAGCAGCTTGGAGGGGGTCAATCAGCCCCAGCATTTT. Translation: CASSLEGVNQPQHF.

CDR3 sequence reads: CASSYLGQNTEAFF. In DNA, the CDR3 is TGTGCCAGCAGTTACTTGGGCCAGAACACTGAAGCTTTCTTT. J is TRBJ1-1 and V is TRBV6-5; D gene unclear. Trimming left V 1 base short and J 1 base short, with 7 bases between. The CDR3 consists of 14 residues. Germline V lookup: CDR1 MNHEY, CDR2 SVGAGI.

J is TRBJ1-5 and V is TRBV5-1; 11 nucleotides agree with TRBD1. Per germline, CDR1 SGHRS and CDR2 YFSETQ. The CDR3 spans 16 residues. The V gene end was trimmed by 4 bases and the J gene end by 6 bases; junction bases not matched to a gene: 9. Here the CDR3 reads CASSPTGTGGSQPQHF. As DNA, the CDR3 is TGCGCCAGCAGCCCGACCGGGACAGGGGGGAGTCAGCCCCAGCATTTT. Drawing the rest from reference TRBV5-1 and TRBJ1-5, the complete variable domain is KAGVTQTPRYLIKTRGQQVTLSCSPISGHRSVSWYQQTPGQGLQFLFEYFSETQRNKGNFPGRFSGRQFSNSRSEMNVSTLELGDSALYLCASSPTGTGGSQPQHFGDGTRLSIL.

The CDR3 spells CASSAGTGLTWEQYF. The CDR3 coding sequence is TGTGCCAGCAGCGCCGGGACAGGGCTAACTTGGGAGCAGTACTTC. The V call is TRBV7-9, the J call TRBJ2-7; TRBD1 matches at 9 bases. Germline V gene lookup returns CDR1 SEHNR and CDR2 FQNEAQ (reference sequence). The V segment lost 5 bases and the J segment 7 bases; nucleotides outside the gene matches: 12. The CDR3 is 15 amino acids.

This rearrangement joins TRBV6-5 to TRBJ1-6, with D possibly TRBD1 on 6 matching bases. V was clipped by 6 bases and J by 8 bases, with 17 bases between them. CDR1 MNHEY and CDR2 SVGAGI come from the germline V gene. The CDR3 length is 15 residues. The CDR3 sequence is CASREDRPGDSPLHF. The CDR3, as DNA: TGTGCCAGCAGGGAGGACCGTCCAGGGGATTCACCCCTCCACTTT.

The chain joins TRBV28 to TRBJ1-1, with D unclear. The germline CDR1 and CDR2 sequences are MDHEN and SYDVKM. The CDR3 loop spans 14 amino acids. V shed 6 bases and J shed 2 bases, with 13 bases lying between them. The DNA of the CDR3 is TGTGCCAGCAGGCCCCCGGAGGGTAACACTGAAGCTTTCTTT. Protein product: CASRPPEGNTEAFF. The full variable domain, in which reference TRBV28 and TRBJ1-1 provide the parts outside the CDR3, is DVKVTQSSRYLVKRTGEKVFLECVQDMDHENMFWYRQDPGLGLRLIYFSYDVKMKEKGDIPEGYSVSREKKERFSLILESASTNQTSMYLCASRPPEGNTEAFFGQGTRLTVV.

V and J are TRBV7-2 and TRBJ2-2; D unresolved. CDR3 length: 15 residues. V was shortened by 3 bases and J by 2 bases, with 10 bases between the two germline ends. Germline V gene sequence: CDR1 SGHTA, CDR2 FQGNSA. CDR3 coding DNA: TGTGCCAGCAGCTTTGGGCAGACAAACACCGGGGAGCTGTTTTTT. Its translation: CASSFGQTNTGELFF. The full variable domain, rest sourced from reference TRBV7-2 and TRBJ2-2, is GAGVSQSPSNKVTEKGKDVELRCDPISGHTALYWYRQSLGQGLEFLIYFQGNSAPDKSGLPSDRFSAERTGGSVSTLTIQRTQQEDSAVYLCASSFGQTNTGELFFGEGSRLTVL.

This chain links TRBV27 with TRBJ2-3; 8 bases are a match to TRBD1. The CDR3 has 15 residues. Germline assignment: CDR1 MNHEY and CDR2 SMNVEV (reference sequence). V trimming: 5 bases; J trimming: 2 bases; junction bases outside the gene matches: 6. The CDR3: CASSPRTGSTDTQYF. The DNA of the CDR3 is TGTGCCAGCAGTCCCCGGACAGGGTCCACAGATACGCAGTATTTT.